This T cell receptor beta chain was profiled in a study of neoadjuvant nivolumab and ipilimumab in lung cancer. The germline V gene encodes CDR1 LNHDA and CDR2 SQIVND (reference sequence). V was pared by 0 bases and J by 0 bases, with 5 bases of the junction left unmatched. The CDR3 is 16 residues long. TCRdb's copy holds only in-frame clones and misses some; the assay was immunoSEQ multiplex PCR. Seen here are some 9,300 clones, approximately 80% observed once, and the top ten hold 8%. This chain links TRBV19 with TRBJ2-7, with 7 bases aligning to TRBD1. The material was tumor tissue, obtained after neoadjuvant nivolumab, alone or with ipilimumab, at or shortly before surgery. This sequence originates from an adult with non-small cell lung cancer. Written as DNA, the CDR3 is TGTGCCAGTAGTATAGATGGTGCAGGGGGCTCCTACGAGCAGTACTTC. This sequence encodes CASSIDGAGGSYEQYF.